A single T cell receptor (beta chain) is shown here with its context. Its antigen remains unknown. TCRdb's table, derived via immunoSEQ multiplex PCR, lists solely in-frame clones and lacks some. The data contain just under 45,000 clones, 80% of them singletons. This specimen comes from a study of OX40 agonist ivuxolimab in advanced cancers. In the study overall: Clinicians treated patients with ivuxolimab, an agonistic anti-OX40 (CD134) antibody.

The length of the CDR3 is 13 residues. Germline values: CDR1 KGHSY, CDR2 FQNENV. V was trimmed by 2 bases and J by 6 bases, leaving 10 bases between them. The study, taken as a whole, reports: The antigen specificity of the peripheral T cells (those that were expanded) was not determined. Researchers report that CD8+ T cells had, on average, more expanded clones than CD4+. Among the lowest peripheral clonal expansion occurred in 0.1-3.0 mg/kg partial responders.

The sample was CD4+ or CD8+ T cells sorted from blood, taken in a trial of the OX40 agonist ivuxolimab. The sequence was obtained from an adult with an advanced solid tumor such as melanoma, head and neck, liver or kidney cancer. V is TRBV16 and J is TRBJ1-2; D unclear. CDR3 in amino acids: CASSQKADNGYTF. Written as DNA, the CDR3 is TGTGCCAGCAGCCAAAAGGCAGACAATGGCTACACCTTC.